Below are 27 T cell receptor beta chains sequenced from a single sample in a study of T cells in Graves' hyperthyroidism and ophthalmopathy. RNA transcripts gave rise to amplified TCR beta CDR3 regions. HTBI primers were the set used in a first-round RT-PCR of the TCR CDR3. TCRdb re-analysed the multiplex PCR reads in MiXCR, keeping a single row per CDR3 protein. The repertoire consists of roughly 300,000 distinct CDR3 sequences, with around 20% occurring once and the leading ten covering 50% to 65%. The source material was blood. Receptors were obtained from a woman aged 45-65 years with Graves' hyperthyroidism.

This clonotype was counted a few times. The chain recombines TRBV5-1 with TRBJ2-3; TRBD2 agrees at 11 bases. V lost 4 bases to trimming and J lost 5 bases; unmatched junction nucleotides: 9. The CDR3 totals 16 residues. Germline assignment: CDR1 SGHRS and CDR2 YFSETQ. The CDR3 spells CASSRSGRADGDTQYF. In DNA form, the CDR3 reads TGCGCCAGCAGCCGTAGCGGGAGGGCGGATGGAGATACGCAGTATTTT.

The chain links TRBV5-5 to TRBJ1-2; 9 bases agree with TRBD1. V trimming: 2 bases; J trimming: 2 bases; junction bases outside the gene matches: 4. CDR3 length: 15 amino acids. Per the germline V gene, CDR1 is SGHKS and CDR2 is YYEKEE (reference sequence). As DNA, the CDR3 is TGTGCCAGCAGCTTAGGAGGGACAGGGAACTATGGCTACACCTTC. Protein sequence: CASSLGGTGNYGYTF.

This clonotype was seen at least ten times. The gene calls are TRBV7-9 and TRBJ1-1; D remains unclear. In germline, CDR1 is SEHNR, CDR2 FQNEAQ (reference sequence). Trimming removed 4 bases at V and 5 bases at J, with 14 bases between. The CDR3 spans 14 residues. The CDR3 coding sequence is TGTGCCAGCAGCTCGGGGAAAGTAAAGACTGAAGCTTTCTTT. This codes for CASSSGKVKTEAFF.

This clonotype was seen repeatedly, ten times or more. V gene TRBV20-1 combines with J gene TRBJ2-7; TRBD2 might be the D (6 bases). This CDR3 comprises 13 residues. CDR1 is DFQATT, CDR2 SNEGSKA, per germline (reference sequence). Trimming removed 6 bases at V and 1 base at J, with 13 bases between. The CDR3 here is CSAPAGRSYEQYF. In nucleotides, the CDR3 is TGCAGTGCCCCCGCCGGGAGATCCTACGAGCAGTACTTC.

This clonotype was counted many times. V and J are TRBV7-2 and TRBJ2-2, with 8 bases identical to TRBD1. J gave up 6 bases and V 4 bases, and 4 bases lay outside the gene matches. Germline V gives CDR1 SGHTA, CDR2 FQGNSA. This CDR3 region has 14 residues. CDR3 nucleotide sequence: TGTGCCAGCAGCTACAGGGGGATAGCCGGGGAGCTGTTTTTT. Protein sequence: CASSYRGIAGELFF.

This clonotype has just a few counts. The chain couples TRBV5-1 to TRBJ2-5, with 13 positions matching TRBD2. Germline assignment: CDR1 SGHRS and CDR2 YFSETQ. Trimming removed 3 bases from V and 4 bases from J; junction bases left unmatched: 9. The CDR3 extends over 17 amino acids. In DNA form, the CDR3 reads TGCGCCAGCAGCTGGGAGGGACTAGCGGGATTTCGAGAGACCCAGTACTTC. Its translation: CASSWEGLAGFRETQYF.

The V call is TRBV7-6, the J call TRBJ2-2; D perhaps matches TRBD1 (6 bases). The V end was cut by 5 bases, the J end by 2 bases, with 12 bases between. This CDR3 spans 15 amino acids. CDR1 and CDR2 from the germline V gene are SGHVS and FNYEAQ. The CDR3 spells CASSRTDTNTGELFF. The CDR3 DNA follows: TGTGCCAGCAGCCGGACAGACACTAACACCGGGGAGCTGTTTTTT. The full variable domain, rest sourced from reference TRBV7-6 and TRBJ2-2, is GAGVSQSPRYKVTKRGQDVALRCDPISGHVSLYWYRQALGQGPEFLTYFNYEAQQDKSGLPNDRFSAERPEGSISTLTIQRTEQRDSAMYRCASSRTDTNTGELFFGEGSRLTVL.

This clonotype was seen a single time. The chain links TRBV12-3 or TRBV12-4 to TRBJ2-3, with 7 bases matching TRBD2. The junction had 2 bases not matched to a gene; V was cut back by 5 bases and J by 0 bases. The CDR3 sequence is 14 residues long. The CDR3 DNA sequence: TGTGCCAGCAGTCCACTAGCGAGCACAGATACGCAGTATTTT. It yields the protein CASSPLASTDTQYF.

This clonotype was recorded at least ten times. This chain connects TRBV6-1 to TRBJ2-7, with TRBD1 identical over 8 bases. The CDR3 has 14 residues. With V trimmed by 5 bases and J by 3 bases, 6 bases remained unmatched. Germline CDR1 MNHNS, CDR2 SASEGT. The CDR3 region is CASSKGQANYEQYF. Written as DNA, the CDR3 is TGTGCCAGCAGTAAGGGACAGGCGAACTACGAGCAGTACTTC.

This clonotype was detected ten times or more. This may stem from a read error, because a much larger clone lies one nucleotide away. In DNA form, the CDR3 reads TGTGCCAGCAGGGGGGACACTGAAGCTTTCTTT. It encodes CASRGDTEAFF. J is TRBJ1-1 and V is TRBV2, with a possible D match to TRBD1 (5 bases). Germline assignment: CDR1 SNHLY and CDR2 FYNNEI. Trimming stripped 6 bases from V and 3 bases from J, with 5 bases between. The CDR3 is 11 residues long.

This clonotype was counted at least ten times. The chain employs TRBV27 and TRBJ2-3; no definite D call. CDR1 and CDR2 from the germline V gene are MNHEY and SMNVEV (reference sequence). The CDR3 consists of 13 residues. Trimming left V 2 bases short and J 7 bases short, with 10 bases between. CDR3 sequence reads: CASSLAHSNTQYF. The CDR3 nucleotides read TGTGCCAGCAGTTTAGCCCATTCCAATACGCAGTATTTT.

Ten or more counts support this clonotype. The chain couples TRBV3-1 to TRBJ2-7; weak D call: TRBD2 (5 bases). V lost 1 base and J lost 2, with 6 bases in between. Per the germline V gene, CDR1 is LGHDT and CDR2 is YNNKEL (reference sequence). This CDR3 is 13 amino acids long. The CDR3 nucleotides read TGTGCCAGCAGCCAAGTGGGAGCCTACGAGCAGTACTTC. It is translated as CASSQVGAYEQYF.

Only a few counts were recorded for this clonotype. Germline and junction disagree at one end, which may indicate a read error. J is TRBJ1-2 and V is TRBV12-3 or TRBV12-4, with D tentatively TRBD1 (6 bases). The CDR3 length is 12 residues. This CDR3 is CASSRGPDGHTF. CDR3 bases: TGTGCCAGCAGCAGGGGTCCCGATGGCCACACCTTC.

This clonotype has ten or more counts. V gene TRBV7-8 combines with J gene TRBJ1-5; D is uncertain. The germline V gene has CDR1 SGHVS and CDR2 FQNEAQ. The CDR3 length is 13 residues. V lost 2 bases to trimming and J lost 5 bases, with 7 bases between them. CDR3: CASSLMRDQPQHF. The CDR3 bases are TGTGCCAGCAGCTTAATGCGGGATCAGCCCCAGCATTTT.

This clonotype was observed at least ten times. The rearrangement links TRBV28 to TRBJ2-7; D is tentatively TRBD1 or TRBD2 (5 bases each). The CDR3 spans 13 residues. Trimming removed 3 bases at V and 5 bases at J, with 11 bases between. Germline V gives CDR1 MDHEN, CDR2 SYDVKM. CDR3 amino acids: CASSFGGSNEQYF. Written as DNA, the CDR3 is TGTGCCAGCAGTTTTGGGGGATCCAACGAGCAGTACTTC.

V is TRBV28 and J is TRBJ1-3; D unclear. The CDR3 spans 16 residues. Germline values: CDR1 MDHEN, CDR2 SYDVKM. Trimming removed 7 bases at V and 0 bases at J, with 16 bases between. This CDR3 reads CASTYHWTYSGNTIYF. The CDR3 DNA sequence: TGTGCCAGCACCTACCATTGGACGTACTCTGGAAACACCATATATTTT.

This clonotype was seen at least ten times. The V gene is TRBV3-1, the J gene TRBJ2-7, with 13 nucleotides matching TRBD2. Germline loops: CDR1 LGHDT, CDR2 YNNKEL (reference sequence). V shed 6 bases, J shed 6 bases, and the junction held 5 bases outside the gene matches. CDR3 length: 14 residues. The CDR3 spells CASRVGTSGTEQYF. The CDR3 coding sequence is TGTGCCAGCAGAGTCGGGACTAGCGGGACCGAGCAGTACTTC.

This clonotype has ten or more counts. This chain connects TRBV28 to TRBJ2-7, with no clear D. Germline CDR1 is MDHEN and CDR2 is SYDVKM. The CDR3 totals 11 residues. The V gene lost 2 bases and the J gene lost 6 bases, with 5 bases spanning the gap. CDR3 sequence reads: CASSLGAEQYF. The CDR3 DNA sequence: TGTGCCAGCAGTTTAGGAGCCGAGCAGTACTTC.

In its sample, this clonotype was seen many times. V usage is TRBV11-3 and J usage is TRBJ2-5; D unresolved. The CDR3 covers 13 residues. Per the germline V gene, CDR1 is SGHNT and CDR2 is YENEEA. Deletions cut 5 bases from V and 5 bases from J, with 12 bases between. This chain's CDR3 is CASSLRRDETQYF. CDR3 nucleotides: TGTGCCAGCAGCCTCCGGCGCGACGAGACCCAGTACTTC.

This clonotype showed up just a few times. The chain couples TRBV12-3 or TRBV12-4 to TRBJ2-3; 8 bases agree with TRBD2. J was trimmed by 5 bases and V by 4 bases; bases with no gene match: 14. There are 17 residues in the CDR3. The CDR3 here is CASSSATWRGVGDTQYF. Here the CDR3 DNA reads TGTGCCAGCAGTTCTGCCACTTGGCGGGGGGTTGGAGATACGCAGTATTTT.

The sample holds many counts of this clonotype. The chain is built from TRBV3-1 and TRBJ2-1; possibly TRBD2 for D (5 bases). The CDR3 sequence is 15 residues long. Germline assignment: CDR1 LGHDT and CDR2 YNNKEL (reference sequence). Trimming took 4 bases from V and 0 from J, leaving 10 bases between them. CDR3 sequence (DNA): TGTGCCAGCAGCCGGAGGATGAGCTCCTACAATGAGCAGTTCTTC. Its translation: CASSRRMSSYNEQFF.

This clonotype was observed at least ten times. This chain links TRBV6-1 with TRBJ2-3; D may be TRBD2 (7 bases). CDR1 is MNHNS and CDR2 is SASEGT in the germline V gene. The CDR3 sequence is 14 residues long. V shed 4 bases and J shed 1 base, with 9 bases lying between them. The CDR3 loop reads CASSGGGGTDTQYF. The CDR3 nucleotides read TGTGCCAGCAGTGGAGGGGGGGGCACAGATACGCAGTATTTT.

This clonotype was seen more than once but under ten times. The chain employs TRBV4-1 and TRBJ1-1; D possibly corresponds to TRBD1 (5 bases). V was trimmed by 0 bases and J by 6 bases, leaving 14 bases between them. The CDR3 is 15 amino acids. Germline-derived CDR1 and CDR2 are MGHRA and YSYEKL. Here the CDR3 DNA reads TGCGCCAGCAGCCAAGATGTTAGGGGCAGGGCTGAAGCTTTCTTT. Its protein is CASSQDVRGRAEAFF.

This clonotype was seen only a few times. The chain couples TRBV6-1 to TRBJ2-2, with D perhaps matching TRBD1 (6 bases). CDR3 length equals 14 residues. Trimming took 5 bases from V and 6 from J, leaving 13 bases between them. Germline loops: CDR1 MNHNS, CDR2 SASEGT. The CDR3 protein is CASSPMGAAGELFF. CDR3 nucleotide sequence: TGTGCCAGCAGTCCCATGGGGGCGGCCGGGGAGCTGTTTTTT.

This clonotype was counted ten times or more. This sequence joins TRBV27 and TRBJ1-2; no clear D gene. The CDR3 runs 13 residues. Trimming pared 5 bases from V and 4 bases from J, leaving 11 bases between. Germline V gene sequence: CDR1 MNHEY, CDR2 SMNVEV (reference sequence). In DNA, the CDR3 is TGTGCCAGCAGTCGTACTGTATTCTATGGCTACACCTTC. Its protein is CASSRTVFYGYTF.

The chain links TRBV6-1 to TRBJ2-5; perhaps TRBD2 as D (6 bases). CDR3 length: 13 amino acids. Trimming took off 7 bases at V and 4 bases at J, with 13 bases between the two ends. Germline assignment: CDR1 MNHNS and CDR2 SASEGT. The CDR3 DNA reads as TGTGCCAGCACCAGGGAAGCGGGAGAGACCCAGTACTTC. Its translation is CASTREAGETQYF.

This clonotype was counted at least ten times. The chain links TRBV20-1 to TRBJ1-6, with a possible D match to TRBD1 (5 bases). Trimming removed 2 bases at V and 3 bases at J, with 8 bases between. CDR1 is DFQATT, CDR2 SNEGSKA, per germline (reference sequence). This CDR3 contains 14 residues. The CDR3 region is CSARSRDYNSPLHF. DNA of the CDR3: TGCAGTGCTAGAAGCAGGGACTATAATTCACCCCTCCACTTT.